This is a list of T cell receptor beta chains from one sample in a study of identical twins. One entry per CDR3 protein, called by TCRdb with MiXCR from the 5' RACE reads. The table lists nearly 650,000 distinct CDR3 sequences, 7% to 7.5% of them singletons, with 1.6% in the top ten. The sample also formed part of further work on yellow fever vaccine responses in identical twins.

The sequenced material came from PBMCs. The receptor source for this set is a woman aged 18-35 years in good health. CDR3s include the opening cysteine and the closing phenylalanine or tryptophan. D genes are given only for firm matches. Clone size is shown for a subset of rows, as once, few, many or a class of expanded clone.

D	V	size	J	DNA	CDR3
.	TRBV4-1	few	TRBJ1-3	TGCGCCAGCAGCCAAGTCGGCAGGGGCTCTGGAAACACCATATATTTT	CASSQVGRGSGNTIYF
.	TRBV5-1	many	TRBJ1-1	TGCGCCAGCAGCTCTGGGGCAAACACTGAAGCTTTCTTT	CASSSGANTEAFF
TRBD1	TRBV10-3	few	TRBJ2-1	TGTGCCATCAGCACAGGGGGAAATGAGCAGTTCTTC	CAISTGGNEQFF
.	TRBV28	few	TRBJ2-7	TGTGCCAGCAGTTTAAGAGGCCACTACGAGCAGTACTTC	CASSLRGHYEQYF
.	TRBV12-3/TRBV12-4	few	TRBJ2-1	TGTGCCAGCAGCCTGATTCGCAGGCCCTACAATGAGCAGTTCTTC	CASSLIRRPYNEQFF
.	TRBV27	.	TRBJ1-2	TGTGCCAGCAGTTCCACACAGGGAATAGGGTACTATGGCTACACCTTC	CASSSTQGIGYYGYTF
TRBD2	TRBV6-1	many	TRBJ2-2	TGTGCCAGCACTCCACTAGCGGGGCTAACCGGGGAGCTGTTTTTT	CASTPLAGLTGELFF
TRBD2	TRBV12-3/TRBV12-4	many	TRBJ2-1	TGTGCCAGCGGGCGACTAGCGGGAGTCCCGCAGTTCTTC	CASGRLAGVPQFF
TRBD1	TRBV11-2	many	TRBJ1-6	TGTGCCAGCAGCTTCACGGCGGGGACAGGGAATTCACCCCTCCACTTT	CASSFTAGTGNSPLHF
.	TRBV7-2	few	TRBJ2-6	TGTGCCAGCAGCTTGAGGAGATCTGGGGCCAACGTCCTGACTTTC	CASSLRRSGANVLTF
TRBD1	TRBV29-1	.	TRBJ1-1	TGCAGCGGAGGGGACAGGGTCTTGAACACTGAAGCTTTCTTT	CSGGDRVLNTEAFF
.	TRBV5-1	many	TRBJ1-1	TGCGCCAGCAGCGGGGCTGTATCCACTGAAGCTTTCTTT	CASSGAVSTEAFF
.	TRBV21-1	few	TRBJ1-2	TGTGCCAGCAGCAAACGGGGCCCGGAGGACAACTATGGCTACACCTTC	CASSKRGPEDNYGYTF
.	TRBV27	few	TRBJ1-4	TGTGCCAGCAGTTTATATTCCCAACCAACTAATGAAAAACTGTTTTTT	CASSLYSQPTNEKLFF
TRBD1	TRBV11-2	.	TRBJ2-6	TGTGCCAGCAGCCGCGTCGGGACAGGGGAATCCGGGGCCAACGTCCTGACTTTC	CASSRVGTGESGANVLTF
TRBD2	TRBV10-3	few	TRBJ2-2	TGTGCCATCAGCATCCTAATGACTAGCGGGCCCGGGGAGCTGTTTTTT	CAISILMTSGPGELFF
.	TRBV2	few	TRBJ2-3	TGTGCCACCTTAACAGGGACAAGCACAGATACGCAGTATTTT	CATLTGTSTDTQYF
TRBD2	TRBV12-3/TRBV12-4	.	TRBJ2-1	TGTGCCAGCAGGCATTCATCGGCTAGCGGGGCCAATGAGCAGTTCTTC	CASRHSSASGANEQFF
TRBD2	TRBV14	.	TRBJ2-1	TGTGCCAGCAGCCAAGAGGTACTAGCGGGTCCCAGCTCCTACAATGAGCAGTTCTTC	CASSQEVLAGPSSYNEQFF
.	TRBV4-1	few	TRBJ1-2	TGCGCCAGCAGCGGGCTTGACTATGGCTACACCTTC	CASSGLDYGYTF
TRBD2	TRBV18	.	TRBJ2-7	TGTGCCAGCTCACCCGGCGGGAGGAATTCCCACGAGCAGTACTTC	CASSPGGRNSHEQYF
.	TRBV4-1	few	TRBJ1-2	TGCGCCAGCAGCCAAGAACGGGGCGATGGCTACACCTTC	CASSQERGDGYTF
.	TRBV25-1	few	TRBJ2-5	TGTGCCAGCAGTTGGAGCGTGGCGGAGACCCAGTACTTC	CASSWSVAETQYF
.	TRBV4-1	many	TRBJ2-2	TGCGCCAGCAGCCAAGTAGGTCCCCGGGGCACCGGGGAGCTGTTTTTT	CASSQVGPRGTGELFF
TRBD1	TRBV5-4	.	TRBJ2-1	TGTGCCAGCAGCAATTCAGGGGGCGCGGACAATGAGCAGTTCTTC	CASSNSGGADNEQFF
TRBD2	TRBV7-8	.	TRBJ2-2	TGTGCCAGCAGCCTAACTAGCGGGAGAAGCACCGGGGAGCTGTTTTTT	CASSLTSGRSTGELFF
.	TRBV5-1	many	TRBJ1-1	TGCGCCAGCAGCTTGGCAAAGGTCATGGGGTCGGCAGGGAACACTGAAGCTTTCTTT	CASSLAKVMGSAGNTEAFF
TRBD1	TRBV4-1	few	TRBJ2-5	TGCGCCAGCAGCCGACCCGGACAGGGGGTCGAGACCCAGTACTTC	CASSRPGQGVETQYF
.	TRBV5-1	few	TRBJ2-2	TGCGCCAGCAGCTTACAACAACTATCAAACACCGGGGAGCTGTTTTTT	CASSLQQLSNTGELFF
.	TRBV24-1	few	TRBJ2-3	TGTGCCACCAGTGGAGCGTCGCGAACAGATACGCAGTATTTT	CATSGASRTDTQYF
TRBD1	TRBV27	.	TRBJ2-1	TGTGCCAGCAGTTTCCTGGGACAGGGGGTGAACGAGCAGTTCTTC	CASSFLGQGVNEQFF
.	TRBV5-5	many	TRBJ1-2	TGTGCCAGCAGCTCCCATTCGGATGGCTACACCTTC	CASSSHSDGYTF
.	TRBV20-1	.	TRBJ1-2	TGCAGTGCTAGAGGACCGCGGCAGGACCTACCTTCAAACTATGGCTACACCTTC	CSARGPRQDLPSNYGYTF
TRBD2	TRBV19	once	TRBJ2-3	TGTGCCAGTAGTACGCCACTAGCGGGAGTGGATACGCAGTATTTT	CASSTPLAGVDTQYF
TRBD2	TRBV5-1	many	TRBJ2-2	TGCGCCAGCAGCCCTAGCGGGGGAGACACCGGGGAGCTGTTTTTT	CASSPSGGDTGELFF
.	TRBV10-3	.	TRBJ2-7	TGTGCCATCAGTGAGTCGGGCCCCCAGGGCGAGCAGTACTTC	CAISESGPQGEQYF
.	TRBV4-1	.	TRBJ1-5	TGCGCCAGCAGCCAAGGTGCGGACACGGACAATCAGCCCCAGCATTTT	CASSQGADTDNQPQHF
.	TRBV27	few	TRBJ2-7	TGTGCCAGCAGTTTATCGACAGAACCCCTCTACGAGCAGTACTTC	CASSLSTEPLYEQYF
TRBD1	TRBV3-1	.	TRBJ2-3	TGTGCCAGCAGCCGTGGAAACCAGGGGGCAGATACGCAGTATTTT	CASSRGNQGADTQYF
.	TRBV7-8	.	TRBJ2-1	TGTGCCAGCAGCGTGACTATAAGCTCCTACAATGAGCAGTTCTTC	CASSVTISSYNEQFF
.	TRBV12-3/TRBV12-4	many	TRBJ1-4	TGTGCCAGCAGTTTATCGGTGGGCCTTAATGAAAAACTGTTTTTT	CASSLSVGLNEKLFF
.	TRBV11-2	many	TRBJ2-5	TGTGCCAGCAGCTTTGGTTATGGCCAAGAGACCCAGTACTTC	CASSFGYGQETQYF
.	TRBV20-1	once	TRBJ2-1	TGCAGTGCTACCCCAACCTACAATGAGCAGTTCTTC	CSATPTYNEQFF